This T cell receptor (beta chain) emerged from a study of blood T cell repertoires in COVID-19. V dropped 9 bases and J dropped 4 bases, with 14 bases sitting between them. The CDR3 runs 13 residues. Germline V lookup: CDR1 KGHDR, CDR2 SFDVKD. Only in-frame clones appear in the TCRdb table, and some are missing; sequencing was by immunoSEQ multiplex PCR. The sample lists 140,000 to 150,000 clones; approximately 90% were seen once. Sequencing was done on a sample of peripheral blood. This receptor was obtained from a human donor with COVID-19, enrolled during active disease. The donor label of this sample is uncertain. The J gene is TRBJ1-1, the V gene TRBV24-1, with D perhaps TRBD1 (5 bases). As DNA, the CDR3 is TGTGCCACCCCGTGGGGTAGGGGCACTGAAGCTTTCTTT. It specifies CATPWGRGTEAFF.